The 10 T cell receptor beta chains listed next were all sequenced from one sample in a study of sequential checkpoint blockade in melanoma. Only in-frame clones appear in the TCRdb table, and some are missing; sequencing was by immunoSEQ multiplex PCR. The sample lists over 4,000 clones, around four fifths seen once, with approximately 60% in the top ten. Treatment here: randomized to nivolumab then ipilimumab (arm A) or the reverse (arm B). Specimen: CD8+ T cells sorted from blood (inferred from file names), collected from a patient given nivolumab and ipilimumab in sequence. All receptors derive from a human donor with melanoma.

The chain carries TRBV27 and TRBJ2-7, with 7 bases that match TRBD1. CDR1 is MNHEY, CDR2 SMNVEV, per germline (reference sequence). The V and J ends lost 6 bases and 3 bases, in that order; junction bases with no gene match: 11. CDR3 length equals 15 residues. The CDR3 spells CASRNDREKIYEQYF. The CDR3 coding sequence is TGTGCCAGCAGAAATGACAGGGAGAAAATCTACGAGCAGTACTTC.

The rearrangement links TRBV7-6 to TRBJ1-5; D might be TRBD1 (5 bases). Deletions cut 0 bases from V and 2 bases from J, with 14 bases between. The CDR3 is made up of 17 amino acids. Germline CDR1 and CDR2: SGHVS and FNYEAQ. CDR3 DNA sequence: TGTGCCAGCAGCTTAGCACCGGGGGTCGGGGGCAATCAGCCCCAGCATTTT. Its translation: CASSLAPGVGGNQPQHF.

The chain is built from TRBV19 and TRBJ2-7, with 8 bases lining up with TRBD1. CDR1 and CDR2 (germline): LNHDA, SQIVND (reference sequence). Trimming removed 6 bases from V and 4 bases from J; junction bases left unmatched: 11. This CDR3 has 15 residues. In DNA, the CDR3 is TGTGCCAGTAGCGATGCAGGGGGCGCGGGGTACGAGCAGTACTTC. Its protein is CASSDAGGAGYEQYF.

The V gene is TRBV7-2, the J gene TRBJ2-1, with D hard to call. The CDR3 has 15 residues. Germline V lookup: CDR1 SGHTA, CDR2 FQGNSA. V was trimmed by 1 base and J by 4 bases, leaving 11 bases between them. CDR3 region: CASSLGWARYNEQFF. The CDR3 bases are TGTGCCAGCAGCTTAGGGTGGGCCCGGTACAATGAGCAGTTCTTC. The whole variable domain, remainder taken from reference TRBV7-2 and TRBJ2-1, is GAGVSQSPSNKVTEKGKDVELRCDPISGHTALYWYRQSLGQGLEFLIYFQGNSAPDKSGLPSDRFSAERTGGSVSTLTIQRTQQEDSAVYLCASSLGWARYNEQFFGPGTRLTVL.

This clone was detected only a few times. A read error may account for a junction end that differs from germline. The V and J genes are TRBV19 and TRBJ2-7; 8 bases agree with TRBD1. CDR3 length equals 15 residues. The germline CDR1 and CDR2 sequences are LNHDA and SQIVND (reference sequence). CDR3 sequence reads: CASSIAGGASHEQYF. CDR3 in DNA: TGTGCCAGTAGCATCGCAGGGGGCGCCTCCCACGAGCAGTACTTC.

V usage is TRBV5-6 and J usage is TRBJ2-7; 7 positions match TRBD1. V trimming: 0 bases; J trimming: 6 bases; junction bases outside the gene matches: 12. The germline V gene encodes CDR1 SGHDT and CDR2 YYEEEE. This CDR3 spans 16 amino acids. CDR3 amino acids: CASSLGGPGGYLEQYF. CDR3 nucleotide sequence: TGTGCCAGCAGCTTGGGCGGCCCAGGGGGATATCTCGAGCAGTACTTC.

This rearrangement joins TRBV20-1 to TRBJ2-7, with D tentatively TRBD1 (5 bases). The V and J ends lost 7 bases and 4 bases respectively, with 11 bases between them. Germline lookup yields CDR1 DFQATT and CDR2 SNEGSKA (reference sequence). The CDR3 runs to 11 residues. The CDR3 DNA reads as TGCAGTGTTGGACATCCATACGAGCAGTACTTC. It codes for CSVGHPYEQYF.

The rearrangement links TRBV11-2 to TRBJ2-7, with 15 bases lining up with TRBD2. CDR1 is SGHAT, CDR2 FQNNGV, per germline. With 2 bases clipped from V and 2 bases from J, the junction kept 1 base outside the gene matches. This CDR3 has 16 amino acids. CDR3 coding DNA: TGTGCCAGCAGCTTATGGACTAGCGGGGGGGCCTACGAGCAGTACTTC. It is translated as CASSLWTSGGAYEQYF.

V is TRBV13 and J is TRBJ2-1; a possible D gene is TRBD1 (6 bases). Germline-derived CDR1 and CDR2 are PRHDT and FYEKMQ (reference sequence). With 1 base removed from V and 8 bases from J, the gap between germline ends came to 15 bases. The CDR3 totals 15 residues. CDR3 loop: CASSLAGEDGDEQFF. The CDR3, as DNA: TGTGCCAGCAGCTTAGCAGGGGAAGACGGGGATGAGCAGTTCTTC.

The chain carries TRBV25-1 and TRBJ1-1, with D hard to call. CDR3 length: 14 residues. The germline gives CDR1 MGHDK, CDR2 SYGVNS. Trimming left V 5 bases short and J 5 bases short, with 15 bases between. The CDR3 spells CASSTLIGLTEAFF. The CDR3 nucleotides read TGTGCCAGCAGTACCCTTATCGGTTTGACTGAAGCTTTCTTT.